This TCR beta chain was identified in a study of neurological immune-mediated disorders. Study conclusions and caveats: HTLV-1-associated myelopathy had the most TCR clonal expansion, and multiple sclerosis had the least, less than healthy controls.

The germline CDR1 and CDR2 sequences are DFQATT and SNEGSKA (reference sequence). Trimming removed 3 bases from V and 7 bases from J, with 9 bases in between. This CDR3 is built from 11 residues. This clonotype was found many times. Its antigen remains unknown. Synthesis of cDNA used 5'RACE (with 10-nucleotide random UMIs). TCRdb fed the 5' RACE reads into MiXCR, producing one record per CDR3 protein. Found here are approximately 26,000 distinct CDR3 sequences, 3.3% of them singletons; the top ten hold less than 9%. The chain uses TRBV20-1 and TRBJ1-2; D remains unclear. The receptor's source is a woman in her 30s with multiple sclerosis. The source material was PBMCs. The DNA for the CDR3 is TGCAGTGCTAGCTCTTTCGCTGGCTACACCTTC. Translated, it gives CSASSFAGYTF.